Below, one TCR beta chain is given with its context. Antigen specificity is unknown. Within the ViraFEST assay, antigen-specific CD4+ T cells underwent expansion with viral peptide pools prior to sequencing. Following 10 days of culture, CD4+ T cells were isolated. All vaccine recipients tested negative for nucleocapsid antibodies and had never contracted SARS-CoV-2 infection. Supplemented with about 10 IU/ml IL-2 and approximately 10 ug/ml peptides, fewer than 2.5 million PBMC per well were kept in culture. Cultures got half-medium changes with IL-2 on days 3 and 7. This entry comes from a study of vaccination effects on CD4 cells after COVID-19. Study conclusions and caveats: Marked clonal contraction of both clone types appeared late after vaccination.

Some clones are missing from TCRdb's copy, which holds only in-frame ones; the method was immunoSEQ multiplex PCR. This table holds around 83,000 clones, 70% to 75% found once. Trimming took 3 bases from V and 2 from J, leaving 7 bases between them. The CDR3 extends over 12 amino acids. Germline V CDR1 and CDR2: SQVTM, ANQGSEA. The V and J genes are TRBV29-1 and TRBJ1-1, with D possibly matching TRBD1 (5 bases). The source of this sequence is a human donor who received a COVID-19 vaccine. The sample in question was CD4+ T cells from PBMCs cultured with HCoV-229E spike peptides, obtained before COVID-19 vaccination. The CDR3 nucleotides read TGCAGCGTTGAGGGGGGAAACACTGAAGCTTTCTTT. This translates into CSVEGGNTEAFF.